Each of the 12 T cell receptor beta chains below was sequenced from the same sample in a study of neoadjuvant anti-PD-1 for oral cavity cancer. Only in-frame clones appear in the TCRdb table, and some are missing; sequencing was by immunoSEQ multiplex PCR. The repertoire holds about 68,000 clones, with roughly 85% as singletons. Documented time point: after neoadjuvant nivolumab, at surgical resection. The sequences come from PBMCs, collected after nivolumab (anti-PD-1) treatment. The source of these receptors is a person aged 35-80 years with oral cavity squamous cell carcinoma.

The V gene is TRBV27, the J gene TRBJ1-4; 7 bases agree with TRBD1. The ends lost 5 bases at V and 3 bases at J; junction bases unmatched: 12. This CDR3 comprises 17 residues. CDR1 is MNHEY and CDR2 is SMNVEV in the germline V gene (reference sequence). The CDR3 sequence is CASSPRPPRGSNEKLFF. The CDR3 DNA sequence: TGTGCCAGCAGTCCACGCCCCCCCAGGGGGTCTAATGAAAAACTGTTTTTT.

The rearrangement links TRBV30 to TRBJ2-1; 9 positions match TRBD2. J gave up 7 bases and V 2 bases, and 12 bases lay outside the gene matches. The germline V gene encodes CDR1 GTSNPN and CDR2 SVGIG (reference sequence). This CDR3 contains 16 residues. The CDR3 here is CAWSKKAGGGLNEQFF. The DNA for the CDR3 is TGTGCCTGGAGTAAAAAAGCGGGAGGTGGGCTAAATGAGCAGTTCTTC. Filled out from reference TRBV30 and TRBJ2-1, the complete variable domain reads SQTIHQWPATLVQPVGSPLSLECTVEGTSNPNLYWYRQAAGRGLQLLFYSVGIGQISSEVPQNLSASRPQDRQFILSSKKLLLSDSGFYLCAWSKKAGGGLNEQFFGPGTRLTVL.

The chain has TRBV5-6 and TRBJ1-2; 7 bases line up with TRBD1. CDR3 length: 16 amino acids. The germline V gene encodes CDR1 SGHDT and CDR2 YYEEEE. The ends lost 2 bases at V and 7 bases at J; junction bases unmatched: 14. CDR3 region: CASSLGKGGVYGGYTF. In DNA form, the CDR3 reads TGTGCCAGCAGCTTAGGGAAAGGGGGCGTCTATGGTGGCTACACCTTC.

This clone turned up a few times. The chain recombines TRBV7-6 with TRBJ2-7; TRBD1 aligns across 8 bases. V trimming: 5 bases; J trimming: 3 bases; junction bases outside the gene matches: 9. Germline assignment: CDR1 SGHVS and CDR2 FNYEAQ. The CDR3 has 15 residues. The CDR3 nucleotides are TGTGCCAGCAGCCAAGAATCCGGGACAGGCTACGAGCAGTACTTC. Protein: CASSQESGTGYEQYF.

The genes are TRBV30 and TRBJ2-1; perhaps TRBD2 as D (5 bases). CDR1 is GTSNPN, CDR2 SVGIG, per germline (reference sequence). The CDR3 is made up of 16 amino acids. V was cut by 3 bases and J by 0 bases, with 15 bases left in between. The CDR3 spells CAWRHSGAISYNEQFF. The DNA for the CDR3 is TGTGCCTGGAGACACAGCGGAGCCATCTCCTACAATGAGCAGTTCTTC.

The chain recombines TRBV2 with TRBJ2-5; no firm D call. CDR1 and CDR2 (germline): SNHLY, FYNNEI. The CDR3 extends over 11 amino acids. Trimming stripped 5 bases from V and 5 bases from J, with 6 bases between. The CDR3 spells CASSNLETQYF. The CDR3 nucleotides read TGTGCCAGCAGTAATTTGGAGACCCAGTACTTC.

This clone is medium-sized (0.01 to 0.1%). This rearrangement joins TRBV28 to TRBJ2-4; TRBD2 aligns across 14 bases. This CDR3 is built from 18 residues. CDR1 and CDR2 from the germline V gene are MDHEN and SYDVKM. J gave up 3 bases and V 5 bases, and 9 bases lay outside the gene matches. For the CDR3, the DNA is TGTGCCAGCAGTAAGACTAGCGGGAGGGCCGCGGACAAAAACATTCAGTACTTC. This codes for CASSKTSGRAADKNIQYF.

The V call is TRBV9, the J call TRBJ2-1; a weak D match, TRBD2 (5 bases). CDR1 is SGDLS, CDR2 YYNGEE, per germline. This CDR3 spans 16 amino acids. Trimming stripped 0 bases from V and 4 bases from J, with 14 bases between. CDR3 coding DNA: TGTGCCAGCAGCGTAGATGGAGCGGCCCTTTACAATGAGCAGTTCTTC. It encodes CASSVDGAALYNEQFF.

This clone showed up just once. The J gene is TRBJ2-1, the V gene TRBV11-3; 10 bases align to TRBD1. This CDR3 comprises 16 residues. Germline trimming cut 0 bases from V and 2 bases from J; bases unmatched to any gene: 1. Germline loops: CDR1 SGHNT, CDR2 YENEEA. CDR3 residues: CASSLDGTGAYNEQFF. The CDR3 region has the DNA TGTGCCAGCAGCTTAGATGGGACAGGGGCCTACAATGAGCAGTTCTTC.

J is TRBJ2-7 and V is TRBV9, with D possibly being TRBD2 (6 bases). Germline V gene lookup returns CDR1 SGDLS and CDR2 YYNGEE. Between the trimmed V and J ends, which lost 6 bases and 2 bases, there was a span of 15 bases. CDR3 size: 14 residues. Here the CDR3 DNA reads TGTGCCAGCAACCCGTCGGGACTCCCCTACGAGCAGTACTTC. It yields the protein CASNPSGLPYEQYF. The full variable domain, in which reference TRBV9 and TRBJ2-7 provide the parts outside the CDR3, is DSGVTQTPKHLITATGQRVTLRCSPRSGDLSVYWYQQSLDQGLQFLIQYYNGEERAKGNILERFSAQQFPDLHSELNLSSLELGDSALYFCASNPSGLPYEQYFGPGTRLTVT.

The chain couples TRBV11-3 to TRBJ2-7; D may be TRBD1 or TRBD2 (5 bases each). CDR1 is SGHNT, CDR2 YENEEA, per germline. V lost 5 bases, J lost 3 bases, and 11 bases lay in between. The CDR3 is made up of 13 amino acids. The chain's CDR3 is CASSEGTLYEQYF. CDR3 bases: TGTGCCAGCAGCGAGGGGACGCTCTACGAGCAGTACTTC.

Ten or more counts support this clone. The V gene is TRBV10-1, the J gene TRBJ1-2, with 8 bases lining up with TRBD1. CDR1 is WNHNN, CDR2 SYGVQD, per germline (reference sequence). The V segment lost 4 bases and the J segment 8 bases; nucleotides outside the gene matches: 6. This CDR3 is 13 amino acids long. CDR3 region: CASSGDRGSGYTF. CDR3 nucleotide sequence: TGCGCCAGCAGTGGTGACAGGGGATCAGGCTACACCTTC.